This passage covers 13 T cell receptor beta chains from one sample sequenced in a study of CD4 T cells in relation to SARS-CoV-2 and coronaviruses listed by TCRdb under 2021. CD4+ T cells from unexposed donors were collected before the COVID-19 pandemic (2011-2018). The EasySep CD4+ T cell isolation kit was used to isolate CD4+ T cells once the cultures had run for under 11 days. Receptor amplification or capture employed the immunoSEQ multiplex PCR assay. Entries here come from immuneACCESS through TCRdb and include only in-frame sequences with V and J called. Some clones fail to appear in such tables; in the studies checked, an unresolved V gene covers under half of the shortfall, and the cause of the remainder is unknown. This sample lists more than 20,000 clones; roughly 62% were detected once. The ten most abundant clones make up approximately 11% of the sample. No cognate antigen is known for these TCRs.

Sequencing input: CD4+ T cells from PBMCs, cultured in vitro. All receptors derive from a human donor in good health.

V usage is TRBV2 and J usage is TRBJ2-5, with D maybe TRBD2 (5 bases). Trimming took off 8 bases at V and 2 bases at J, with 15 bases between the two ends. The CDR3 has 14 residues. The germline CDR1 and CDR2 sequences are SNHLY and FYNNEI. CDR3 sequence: CASAGLQVQETQYF. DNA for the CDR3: TGTGCCAGCGCCGGACTGCAAGTTCAAGAGACCCAGTACTTC.

In DNA form, the CDR3 reads TGCGCCAGCAGCCAAGATTTCCAGGGTTTATCCAATGAGCAGTTCTTC. It translates to CASSQDFQGLSNEQFF. The gene calls are TRBV4-3 and TRBJ2-1; tentatively, D is TRBD1 (5 bases). CDR1 is LGHNA, CDR2 YSLEER, per germline. The CDR3 length is 16 residues. The V end was cut by 0 bases, the J end by 6 bases, with 15 bases between.

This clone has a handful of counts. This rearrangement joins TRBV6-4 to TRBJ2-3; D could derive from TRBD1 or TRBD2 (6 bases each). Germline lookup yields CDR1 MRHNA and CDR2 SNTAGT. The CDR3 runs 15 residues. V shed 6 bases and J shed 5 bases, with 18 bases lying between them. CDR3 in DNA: TGTGCCAGCAGCGTAGACCAAGGAGGGGGAGATACGCAGTATTTT. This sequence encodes CASSVDQGGGDTQYF.

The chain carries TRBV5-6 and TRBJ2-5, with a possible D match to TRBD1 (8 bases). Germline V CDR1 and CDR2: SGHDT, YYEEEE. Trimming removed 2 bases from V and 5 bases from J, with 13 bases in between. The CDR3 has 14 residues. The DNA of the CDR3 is TGTGCCAGCAGCTTCGGACAGGGAGGGGAGACCCAGTACTTC. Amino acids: CASSFGQGGETQYF.

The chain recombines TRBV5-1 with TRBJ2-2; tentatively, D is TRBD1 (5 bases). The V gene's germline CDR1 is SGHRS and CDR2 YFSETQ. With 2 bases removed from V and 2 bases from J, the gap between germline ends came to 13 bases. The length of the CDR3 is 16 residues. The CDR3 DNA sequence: TGCGCCAGCAGCTTAACTCTCCAGGGAAACACCGGGGAGCTGTTTTTT. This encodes CASSLTLQGNTGELFF.

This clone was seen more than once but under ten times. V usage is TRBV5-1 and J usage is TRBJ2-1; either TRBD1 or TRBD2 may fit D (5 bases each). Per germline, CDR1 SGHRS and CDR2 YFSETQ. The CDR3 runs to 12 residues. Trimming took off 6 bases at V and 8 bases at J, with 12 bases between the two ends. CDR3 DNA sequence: TGCGCCAGCAAAATGGGGGTTGATGAGCAGTTCTTC. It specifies CASKMGVDEQFF.

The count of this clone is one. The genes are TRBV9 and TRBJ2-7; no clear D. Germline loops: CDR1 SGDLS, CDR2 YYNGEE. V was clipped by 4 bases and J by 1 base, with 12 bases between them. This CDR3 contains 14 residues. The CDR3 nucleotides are TGTGCCAGCAGCCTTCTACCCTTATCCTACGAGCAGTACTTC. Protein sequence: CASSLLPLSYEQYF.

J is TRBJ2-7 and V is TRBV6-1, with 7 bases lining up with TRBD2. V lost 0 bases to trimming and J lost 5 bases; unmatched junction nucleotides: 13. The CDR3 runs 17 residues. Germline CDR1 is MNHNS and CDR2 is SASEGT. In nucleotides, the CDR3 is TGTGCCAGCAGTGAAGCGATCCTAGCGGCCCCAAGGAACGAGCAGTACTTC. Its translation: CASSEAILAAPRNEQYF.

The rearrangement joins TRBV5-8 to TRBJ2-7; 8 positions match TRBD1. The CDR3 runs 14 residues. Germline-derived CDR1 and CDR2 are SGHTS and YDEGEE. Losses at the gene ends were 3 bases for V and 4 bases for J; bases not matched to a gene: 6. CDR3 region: CASSWTGSFYEQYF. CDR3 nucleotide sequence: TGTGCCAGCAGCTGGACAGGGAGTTTTTACGAGCAGTACTTC.

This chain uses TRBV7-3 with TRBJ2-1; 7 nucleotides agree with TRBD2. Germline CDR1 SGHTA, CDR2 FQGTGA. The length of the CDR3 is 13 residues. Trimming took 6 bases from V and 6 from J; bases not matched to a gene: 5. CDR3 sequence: CASRTQRGNEQFF. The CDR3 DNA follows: TGTGCCAGCAGGACCCAGCGGGGCAATGAGCAGTTCTTC.

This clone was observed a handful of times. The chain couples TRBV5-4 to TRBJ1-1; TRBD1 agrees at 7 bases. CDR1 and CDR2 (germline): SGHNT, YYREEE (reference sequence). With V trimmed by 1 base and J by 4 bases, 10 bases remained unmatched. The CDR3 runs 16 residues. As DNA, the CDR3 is TGTGCCAGCAGCTTGTTTGACAGGCCAGGGGGCACTGAAGCTTTCTTT. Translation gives CASSLFDRPGGTEAFF. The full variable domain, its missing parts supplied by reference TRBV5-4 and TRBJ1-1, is ETGVTQSPTHLIKTRGQQVTLRCSSQSGHNTVSWYQQALGQGPQFIFQYYREEENGRGNFPPRFSGLQFPNYSSELNVNALELDDSALYLCASSLFDRPGGTEAFFGQGTRLTVV.

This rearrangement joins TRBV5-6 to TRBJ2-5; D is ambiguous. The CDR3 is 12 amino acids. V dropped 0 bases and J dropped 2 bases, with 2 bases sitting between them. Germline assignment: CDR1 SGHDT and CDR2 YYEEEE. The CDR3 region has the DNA TGTGCCAGCAGCTTGGTTCAAGAGACCCAGTACTTC. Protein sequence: CASSLVQETQYF.

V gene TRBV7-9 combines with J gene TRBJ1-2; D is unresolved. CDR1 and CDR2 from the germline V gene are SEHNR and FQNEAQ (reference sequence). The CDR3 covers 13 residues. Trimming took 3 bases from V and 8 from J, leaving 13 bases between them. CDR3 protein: CASSLNLAEGYTF. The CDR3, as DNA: TGTGCCAGCAGCTTGAACTTAGCGGAAGGCTACACCTTC. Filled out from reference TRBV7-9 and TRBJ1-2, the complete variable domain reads DTGVSQNPRHKITKRGQNVTFRCDPISEHNRLYWYRQTLGQGPEFLTYFQNEAQLEKSRLLSDRFSAERPKGSFSTLEIQRTEQGDSAMYLCASSLNLAEGYTFGSGTRLTVV.